This TCR beta chain is from a study of blood T cells in healthy people across ages (dated by TCRdb to 2014 to 2015). Background on the whole study: In model experiments, template switching captured about one uniquely barcoded TCR beta cDNA molecule for every two T cells. To track age-related changes in TCR beta repertoire diversity, the study relied on deep sequencing normalized with unique cDNA molecular identifiers. Donors were grouped into four age groups: young (average roughly 15 years), middle-aged (39), aged (around 60) and long-lived (just over 80). To avoid experimental bias, donors of different ages were distributed randomly across sequencing lanes. Using the same blood draw, the study looked at two additional independent replicas of 1 million unique cDNA reads for two donors, one aged 18 to 30 and the other aged 80 or older.

For this chain, trimming is 0 bases at the V end and 4 bases at the J end, and the number of junction bases without a gene match is 13. The CDR3 has 18 amino acids, counting the end cysteine and phenylalanine. Only CDR3 DNA remains: 54 bases, in frame from the first base. The germline V gene supplies CDR1 SGHDT and CDR2 YYEEEE. The library relied on 5' RACE. Sequencing instrument: Illumina HiSeq 2500. The second PCR ran for about 6 to 11 cycles and used a J-beta primer mix along with a sample-barcoded 5' primer. Each TCR beta cDNA molecule received a unique molecular identifier from a template-switch 5' adaptor carrying 12 random nucleotides. At least 2.5 million CDR3-containing paired-end reads were obtained from each sample. The Mint cDNA synthesis kit, primed by a TRBC-specific oligonucleotide, was used to synthesize first-strand cDNA from all RNA. Following uracil-DNA glycosylase treatment, all cDNA underwent a first 18-cycle PCR with the universal primers M1SS and BC2_uni_R. The study's own analysis went as follows. Each sample was normalized by randomly selecting 1 million high-quality reads, each carrying a distinct molecular identifier. Instead of being binned into consensus sequences, reads with shared molecular identifiers were discarded. MiTCR, set to a Q25 quality threshold and the strictest error-elimination algorithm, was used for CDR3 identification, clonotype clustering and error correction. A nonparametric unseen species model using Euler transformation provided a lower-bound estimate of total TCR beta diversity. TCRdb handled the public reads itself, with Q25 trimming in fastp and clone calling in MiXCR, and kept productive beta chains. Every CDR3 protein is listed once, alongside the most common genes and DNA of its rows. TCRdb's processing, not the study's, gives the V and J calls here. Here the sample has 790,000 or so distinct CDR3 sequences; around 50% occur a single time. 15% to 20% of the sample comes from the top ten.

A word on this clonotype: Its recognized antigen is unknown. Per-base quality was not reported, and no clone a single base away is much larger than it.

What the authors observed across the whole study: Observed TCR beta diversity per million T cells fell roughly linearly with age, and a significant reduction was already apparent by age roughly 40. Because donor CMV infection status was unknown, age-related changes in expanded clonotypes were potentially confounded. There was a strong correlation between observed TCR beta diversity and the percentage of naive T cells measured by flow cytometry. Total diversity estimates from one million sequenced T cells were considered lower bounds and underestimates. Conclusive comparison of naive and antigen-experienced compartments was prevented by the profiling of bulk unsorted PBMCs. Compared with the aged group, more naive CD4+ T cells, fewer expanded clones and increased TCR diversity were shown by the long-lived group, suggesting age selection.

Donors were a few dozen systemically healthy Caucasian individuals from Russia aged roughly 6 to 90 years. Roughly 11 milliliters of peripheral blood were drawn from each donor into EDTA-treated Vacutainer tubes. Ficoll-Paque density-gradient centrifugation was used to isolate PBMCs, with at least 6 million obtained per sample. Total RNA, at least 6 micrograms per sample, was extracted from PBMCs with Trizol reagent. Naive CD45RAhigh/CD27high T cell percentages were measured by flow cytometry on a PBMC aliquot from every donor. The receptor's source is an elderly man in good health. The sequence joins TRBV5-6 to TRBJ2-7; TRBD2 fits 10 bases in the junction. The specimen was blood. The CDR3 reads CASSLGVLWTSGSYEQYF. The nucleotides read TGTGCCAGCAGCTTGGGGGTTTTGTGGACTAGCGGTTCATACGAGCAGTACTTC.